This TCR beta chain is drawn from a study of regulatory T cells in long-lasting Graves disease. General observations from the study: Persistent disease preferred TRBV28, TRBJ1-2 and TRBJ2-5; new disease, TRBV20-1 and TRBJ2-1.

To make TCR beta libraries, researchers used iRepertoire HTBI primers and Arm-PCR of CDR3 regions. TCRdb processed the multiplex PCR reads anew with MiXCR; each CDR3 protein has one entry. This table has over 450,000 distinct CDR3 sequences, about 12% appearing once. The ends lost 6 bases at V and 1 base at J; junction bases unmatched: 8. This CDR3 is built from 16 residues. The germline gives CDR1 MNHEY, CDR2 SVGEGT. This clonotype was detected many times. The antigen is not known. Specified time point: newly diagnosed GD, antithyroid drugs for less than 3 months. The TCR library used RNA extracted from PBMCs. This sample also appeared in a second study, on T cells in Graves' hyperthyroidism and ophthalmopathy. Turning to that study: Carried out on the TCR CDR3, a first-round RT-PCR used the HTBI primer set.

Sequencing used peripheral blood mononuclear cells (PBMCs), obtained at new diagnosis, from a patient treated with antithyroid drugs. The V gene is TRBV6-2 or TRBV6-3, the J gene TRBJ2-3; 9 bases line up with TRBD2. The sequence was obtained from a woman aged 25 to 39 with Graves disease. The CDR3 region is CASRIAGAGGTDTQYF. The CDR3 DNA is TGTGCCAGCAGGATAGCGGGAGCGGGTGGCACAGATACGCAGTATTTT.